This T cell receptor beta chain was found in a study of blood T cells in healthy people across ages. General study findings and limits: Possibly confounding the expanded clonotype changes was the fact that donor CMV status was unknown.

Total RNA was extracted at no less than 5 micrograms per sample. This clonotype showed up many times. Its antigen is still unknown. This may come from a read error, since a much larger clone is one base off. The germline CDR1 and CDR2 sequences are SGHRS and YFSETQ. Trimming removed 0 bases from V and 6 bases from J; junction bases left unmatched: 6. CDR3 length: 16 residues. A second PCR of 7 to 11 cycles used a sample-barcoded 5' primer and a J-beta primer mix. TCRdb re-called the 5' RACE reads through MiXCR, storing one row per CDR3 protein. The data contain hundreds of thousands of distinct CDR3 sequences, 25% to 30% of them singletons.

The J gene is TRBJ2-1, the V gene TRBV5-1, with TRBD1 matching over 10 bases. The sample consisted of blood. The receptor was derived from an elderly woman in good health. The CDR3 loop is CASSLAWGQGSNEQFF. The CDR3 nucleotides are TGCGCCAGCAGCTTGGCTTGGGGACAGGGGTCCAATGAGCAGTTCTTC.